This TCR beta chain was recorded in a study of metastatic and nonmetastatic thyroid tumors. Background on the study: Samples came from malignant and benign thyroid patients, and repertoires were compared across blood and tumor or nodule tissue. Findings and caveats of the study: Malignant thyroid tumors reportedly had TCR beta diversity that was significantly higher than in benign nodules, in blood and tumor.

No patient had received any treatment before thyroid surgery. In the source study's methods: To classify distant metastasis in papillary thyroid cancer, a model was built from CDR3 differences across clinicopathological groups. TCRdb reanalyzed the PCR reads via MiXCR. TCRdb assigned the V and J calls; the authors' analysis was not used. This repertoire shows tens of thousands of clones, 20% to 25% found once; its top ten account for 3.4%. This clone came up many times. The antigen remains undetermined. The source material was blood. The clonotype was recovered from a male donor with papillary thyroid cancer or a benign thyroid nodule (not recorded which). Some clones in this sample may be carry-over from other donors' samples.

The CDR3 sequence is CASSFRGRNTEAFF. CDR3 DNA sequence: TGCGCCAGCAGCTTCAGGGGGAGGAACACTGAAGCTTTCTTT. V gene TRBV5-1 combines with J gene TRBJ1-1; TRBD1 agrees at 7 bases. Trimming at V came to 2 bases and at J to 1 base, leaving 2 bases not matched to a gene. Germline CDR1 is SGHRS and CDR2 is YFSETQ. The CDR3 consists of 14 residues.